Shown below are 8 T cell receptor beta chains from a single sample sequenced in a study of CD8 T cells in ankylosing spondylitis. Via MiXCR, TCRdb re-called the 5' RACE reads, giving one row per CDR3 protein. The sample has 150,000 to 250,000 distinct CDR3 sequences; more than 10% are singletons. The sequenced sample consisted of blood, either unsorted or a sorted T cell fraction (not recorded which). The origin of the receptors is a male donor with ankylosing spondylitis or in good health (not recorded which).

This clonotype has just a few counts. The chain carries TRBV18 and TRBJ2-7; D possibly corresponds to TRBD2 (5 bases). Germline values: CDR1 KGHSH, CDR2 LQKENI. Trimming pared 4 bases from V and 3 bases from J, leaving 10 bases between. The CDR3 totals 13 residues. The CDR3 nucleotides read TGTGCCAGCTCACAGGAGAGCGGCTACGAGCAGTACTTC. It specifies CASSQESGYEQYF. Full variable domain (remainder filled in from reference TRBV18 and TRBJ2-7): NAGVMQNPRHLVRRRGQEARLRCSPMKGHSHVYWYRQLPEEGLKFMVYLQKENIIDESGMPKERFSAEFPKEGPSILRIQQVVRGDSAAYFCASSQESGYEQYFGPGTRLTVT.

This chain uses TRBV20-1 with TRBJ1-2, with TRBD1 matching 11 bases. In germline, CDR1 is DFQATT, CDR2 SNEGSKA (reference sequence). The CDR3 spans 15 residues. Trimming took 0 bases from V and 8 from J; bases not matched to a gene: 8. The DNA of the CDR3 is TGCAGTGCTAGAGATCGGGACAGGGGGATATGGGGCTACACCTTC. Its translation is CSARDRDRGIWGYTF.

This clonotype turned up a few times. This rearrangement joins TRBV12-3 or TRBV12-4 to TRBJ1-1, with no clear D. Trimming took 3 bases from V and 4 from J, leaving 12 bases between them. The CDR3 consists of 14 residues. The CDR3 coding sequence is TGTGCCAGCAGTTTTGGGGTTTTGATCACTGAAGCTTTCTTT. This translates into CASSFGVLITEAFF.

The J gene is TRBJ1-6, the V gene TRBV5-1; D is unclear. Trimming removed 0 bases from V and 5 bases from J, with 24 bases in between. The CDR3 length is 20 residues. Germline values: CDR1 SGHRS, CDR2 YFSETQ. CDR3 loop: CASSLDSETLRGIDNSPLHF. CDR3 nucleotide sequence: TGCGCCAGCAGCTTGGACTCCGAGACCCTCCGGGGAATTGATAATTCACCCCTCCACTTT.

The J gene is TRBJ2-1, the V gene TRBV28; 12 nucleotides line up with TRBD1. The CDR3 loop spans 17 amino acids. Germline assignment: CDR1 MDHEN and CDR2 SYDVKM. V lost 4 bases, J lost 6 bases, and 10 bases stayed unmatched. CDR3 DNA: TGTGCCAGCAGTTCGGGACAGGGGGCGATTTTTTCCAATGAGCAGTTCTTC. It codes for CASSSGQGAIFSNEQFF. The full variable domain, in which reference TRBV28 and TRBJ2-1 provide the parts outside the CDR3, is DVKVTQSSRYLVKRTGEKVFLECVQDMDHENMFWYRQDPGLGLRLIYFSYDVKMKEKGDIPEGYSVSREKKERFSLILESASTNQTSMYLCASSSGQGAIFSNEQFFGPGTRLTVL.

The chain recombines TRBV4-1 with TRBJ2-5; TRBD1 agrees at 8 bases. The V and J ends lost 3 bases and 4 bases, in that order; junction bases with no gene match: 7. The CDR3 has 15 residues. Germline V CDR1 and CDR2: MGHRA, YSYEKL. DNA for the CDR3: TGCGCCAGCAGCCATACTACAGGGGGAGGAGAGACCCAGTACTTC. Amino acid sequence: CASSHTTGGGETQYF.

J is TRBJ1-1 and V is TRBV6-1, with D unresolved. Germline V gene data show CDR1 as MNHNS and CDR2 as SASEGT. This CDR3 comprises 11 residues. Deletions cut 4 bases from V and 6 bases from J, with 6 bases between. In DNA form, the CDR3 reads TGTGCCAGCAGTGGTTTTCCTGAAGCTTTCTTT. This translates into CASSGFPEAFF.

This chain links TRBV27 with TRBJ2-5, with 8 nucleotides matching TRBD1. This CDR3 is built from 16 residues. Germline V gene lookup returns CDR1 MNHEY and CDR2 SMNVEV (reference sequence). V lost 5 bases to trimming and J lost 5 bases; unmatched junction nucleotides: 13. The CDR3 nucleotides read TGTGCCAGCAGTCCGGACTTCGACAGGGGAAGCGAGACCCAGTACTTC. Protein: CASSPDFDRGSETQYF.